The clone carrying this T cell receptor (beta chain) has only a few counts. The antigen remains undetermined. The data derive from a study of identical twins. Overall study results and limits: Out-of-frame alpha sequences shared by twins showed excess low generation probability. Carriage of fewer insertions was seen in abundant cord blood beta clonotypes, whereas memory repertoires showed none. One should note that invariant MAIT and iNKT cells could partly confound zero-insertion analyses.

Germline CDR1 and CDR2: DFQATT and SNEGSKA (reference sequence). The CDR3 sequence is 12 residues long. V lost 1 base and J lost 7, with 8 bases in between. Healthy Caucasian individuals made up all the donors. TCRdb analysed the 5' RACE reads with MiXCR anew, one entry per CDR3 protein. The table includes 500,000 to 650,000 distinct CDR3 sequences, more than 20% detected once. This same sample was also part of a study on yellow fever vaccine responses in identical twins.

Sequencing was carried out using CD4+ T cells sorted from blood. The TCR originated in a woman aged 18-35 years in good health. This chain connects TRBV20-1 to TRBJ2-1; D is uncertain. The CDR3 region has the DNA TGCAGTGCTAGAGCCTTGGGGAATGAGCAGTTCTTC. Protein product: CSARALGNEQFF.